Listed below are T cell receptor beta chains from one sample, sequenced in a study of PD-L1 blockade in urothelial cancer. Generated by immunoSEQ multiplex PCR, the TCRdb table keeps only in-frame clones and is missing some. There are about 52,000 clones in the sample; around 82% occur only once, and 5.8% lies in the top ten. The input for sequencing was PBMCs, taken around atezolizumab (anti-PD-L1) treatment. Receptors originate from a man in his forties or fifties with urothelial cancer. Each CDR3 is given with its conserved first and last residue. Each record gives: V gene, J gene, CDR3 protein.

TRBV6-5	TRBJ2-7	CASSIDRGKTKEQYF
TRBV2	TRBJ2-7	CASSELGGRYSSYEQYF
TRBV28	TRBJ2-5	CASRRPSGMRETQYF
TRBV18	TRBJ1-2	CASSRNPGQGGDYGYTF
TRBV19	TRBJ2-6	CASRQLSGANVLTF
TRBV7-9	TRBJ2-5	CASSRLAGGQETQYF
TRBV30	TRBJ2-1	CASRREAANEQFF
TRBV6-5	TRBJ2-1	CASSLQVSYNEQFF
TRBV14	TRBJ2-6	CASSQGPTGTGANVLTF
TRBV9	TRBJ1-2	CASSTLGIAIASYGYTF
TRBV28	TRBJ2-1	CASSLSEEQFF
TRBV5-8	TRBJ2-5	CASSLGSRGETQYF
TRBV6-6	TRBJ2-1	CASRIRDLEQFF
TRBV7-2	TRBJ2-1	CASSTSGSSYNEQFF
TRBV18	TRBJ2-5	CASSRTPQETQYF
TRBV7-2	TRBJ2-1	CASSSRGAVDSYNEQFF
TRBV6-1	TRBJ1-2	CASSEGRGFANYGYTF
TRBV27	TRBJ2-7	CASRRWGGTSSYEQYF
TRBV5-4	TRBJ2-7	CASSSGDSTYEQYF
TRBV28	TRBJ2-3	CASSEMGAGDTQYF